This T cell receptor beta chain was documented in a study of blood T cell repertoires in COVID-19. With 1 base removed from V and 9 bases from J, the gap between germline ends came to 9 bases. Germline CDR1 reads MGHRA; CDR2 reads YSYEKL. The CDR3 covers 12 residues. As handled by the study authors: Researchers report that nucleated cell counts were estimated from reference gene primer amplification. The data were produced by immunoSEQ multiplex PCR, yet TCRdb's version contains in-frame clones alone and is incomplete. V and J calls and clone size follow that table, whereas D and trimming were derived from the DNA. The sample lists about 360,000 clones; 83% were seen once.

The clonotype comes from a man aged 30 to 45 with active or convalescent COVID-19. The chain links TRBV4-1 to TRBJ1-1; TRBD1 might be the D (6 bases). Source material: peripheral blood. Written as DNA, the CDR3 is TGCGCCAGCAGCCAAGTCGGGGGGCAAGCTTTCTTT. Translated: CASSQVGGQAFF.